This T cell receptor (beta chain) was profiled in a study of coeliac disease. Looking at the study overall: Disease groups: newly diagnosed active, refractory type I, gluten-free-diet controlled. The study, taken as a whole, reports: The authors judged this method unsuitable for unbiased gliadin-specific T cell detection.

On this clone: The antigen remains unidentified.

The data were produced by immunoSEQ multiplex PCR, yet TCRdb's version contains in-frame clones alone and is incomplete. The profile shows 7,500 to 9,500 clones, about three fifths of them singletons. V lost 6 bases to trimming and J lost 13 bases, with 21 bases between them. Germline values: CDR1 SQVTM, CDR2 ANQGSEA. CDR3 length equals 12 residues. The V call is TRBV29-1, the J call TRBJ1-2; D not certain. The sample comprised intraepithelial lymphocytes from the gut. The receptor's source is an older woman with celiac disease. The CDR3 DNA sequence: TGCAGCGTCGCCCACTCTCGGGGTTTGGGCACCTTC. It yields the protein CSVAHSRGLGTF.